The 13 T cell receptor beta chains listed next were all sequenced from one sample in a study of OX40 agonist ivuxolimab in advanced cancers. Measured with immunoSEQ multiplex PCR; TCRdb has only the in-frame clones, and not every one. Found here are roughly 58,000 clones, 87% of them singletons; the top ten hold around 0.8%. Material: CD4+ or CD8+ T cells sorted from blood, obtained in a trial of the OX40 agonist ivuxolimab. These receptors originate from an adult with an advanced solid tumor such as melanoma, head and neck, liver or kidney cancer.

This sequence joins TRBV30 and TRBJ1-3; the D is unclear. The V gene lost 2 bases and the J gene lost 2 bases, with 10 bases spanning the gap. Germline CDR1 GTSNPN, CDR2 SVGIG (reference sequence). The CDR3 is 14 amino acids. CDR3 nucleotides: TGTGCCTGGAGTCCCCCCCCGGCTGGAAACACCATATATTTT. As protein: CAWSPPPAGNTIYF.

This chain connects TRBV28 to TRBJ2-3; 8 bases are shared with TRBD1. V lost 4 bases, J lost 2 bases, and 8 bases stayed unmatched. The V gene's germline CDR1 is MDHEN and CDR2 SYDVKM. The CDR3 has 16 residues. The CDR3 protein is CASSSGGARPTDTQYF. The CDR3 coding sequence is TGTGCCAGCAGTTCAGGGGGCGCACGTCCCACAGATACGCAGTATTTT.

This clone was observed a handful of times. The V call is TRBV30, the J call TRBJ2-7; tentatively, D is TRBD2 (6 bases). The V and J ends lost 3 bases and 4 bases respectively, with 22 bases between them. CDR1 and CDR2 from the germline V gene are GTSNPN and SVGIG (reference sequence). The CDR3 sequence is 16 residues long. This CDR3 is CAWRAQGLSGIYEQYF. CDR3 DNA sequence: TGTGCCTGGAGGGCCCAGGGCCTTAGCGGAATATACGAGCAGTACTTC. The full variable domain, completed using reference TRBV30 and TRBJ2-7, is SQTIHQWPATLVQPVGSPLSLECTVEGTSNPNLYWYRQAAGRGLQLLFYSVGIGQISSEVPQNLSASRPQDRQFILSSKKLLLSDSGFYLCAWRAQGLSGIYEQYFGPGTRLTVT.

The chain has TRBV7-8 and TRBJ2-2; D gene unclear. The CDR3 covers 16 residues. Per germline, CDR1 SGHVS and CDR2 FQNEAQ. V lost 3 bases to trimming and J lost 3 bases, with 14 bases between them. CDR3: CASSFNLFPDTGELFF. CDR3 nucleotides: TGTGCCAGCAGCTTTAATTTATTCCCGGACACCGGGGAGCTGTTTTTT.

This chain links TRBV12-1 with TRBJ2-7; the table's D call, TRBD1, was not checked against the DNA. TRBV12-1 is annotated as a pseudogene. This CDR3 region has 21 residues. CDR3: CASSNGQGDPSGAALSYEQYF. In DNA, the CDR3 is TGTGCCAGCAGCAACGGACAGGGTGATCCCAGCGGGGCGGCTCTATCCTACGAGCAGTACTTC.

The V gene is TRBV28, the J gene TRBJ2-5; TRBD1 aligns across 10 bases. The CDR3 loop spans 14 amino acids. Germline values: CDR1 MDHEN, CDR2 SYDVKM. With 6 bases clipped from V and 5 bases from J, the junction kept 6 bases outside the gene matches. CDR3: CASSIGQGVETQYF. The CDR3 DNA sequence: TGTGCCAGCAGCATTGGACAGGGGGTTGAGACCCAGTACTTC. Looking up the rest from reference TRBV28 and TRBJ2-5 gives the full variable domain: DVKVTQSSRYLVKRTGEKVFLECVQDMDHENMFWYRQDPGLGLRLIYFSYDVKMKEKGDIPEGYSVSREKKERFSLILESASTNQTSMYLCASSIGQGVETQYFGPGTRLLVL.

V is TRBV10-1 and J is TRBJ1-4, with unresolved D. CDR1 is WNHNN and CDR2 is SYGVQD in the germline V gene (reference sequence). The CDR3 consists of 13 residues. The ends were cut back, 4 bases at V and 10 bases at J, with 13 bases in the middle. The CDR3 DNA reads as TGCGCCAGCAGTGCGGGGTTAATGGGAAAACTGTTTTTT. The encoded protein is CASSAGLMGKLFF.

The rearrangement links TRBV5-5 to TRBJ1-5; 9 nucleotides match TRBD1. V lost 3 bases, J lost 4 bases, and 5 bases stayed unmatched. Per germline, CDR1 SGHKS and CDR2 YYEKEE (reference sequence). The CDR3 length is 15 residues. CDR3 DNA sequence: TGTGCCAGCAGCTGGGGACAGGGAGGGAATCAGCCCCAGCATTTT. It is translated as CASSWGQGGNQPQHF.

The rearrangement uses TRBV7-9 and TRBJ2-6; no clear D gene. V was shortened by 5 bases and J by 0 bases, with 5 bases between the two germline ends. The CDR3 spans 14 residues. Germline V gene lookup returns CDR1 SEHNR and CDR2 FQNEAQ (reference sequence). The CDR3 here is CASSDDSGANVLTF. CDR3 nucleotides: TGTGCCAGCAGCGATGACTCTGGGGCCAACGTCCTGACTTTC.

The V gene is TRBV5-4, the J gene TRBJ1-2; D unclear. Germline V gene data show CDR1 as SGHNT and CDR2 as YYREEE (reference sequence). The CDR3 consists of 13 residues. Trimming removed 0 bases from V and 6 bases from J, with 9 bases in between. The CDR3 DNA sequence: TGTGCCAGCAGCTTGGAACAGTACGATGGCTACACCTTC. This codes for CASSLEQYDGYTF.

The genes are TRBV19 and TRBJ1-5; D call uncertain. The CDR3 has 16 amino acids. Germline CDR1 and CDR2: LNHDA and SQIVND (reference sequence). Deletions cut 1 base from V and 0 bases from J, with 10 bases between. The DNA of the CDR3 is TGTGCCAGTAGTATAGGTAGGGATTATAGCAATCAGCCCCAGCATTTT. Its protein product is CASSIGRDYSNQPQHF.

The chain couples TRBV6-6 to TRBJ2-6; D gene unclear. CDR3 length: 15 residues. Trimming took 6 bases from V and 0 from J, leaving 9 bases between them. Germline loops: CDR1 MNHNY, CDR2 SVGAGI (reference sequence). The CDR3 spells CASSSPRSGANVLTF. DNA of the CDR3: TGTGCCAGCAGCTCCCCCCGCTCTGGGGCCAACGTCCTGACTTTC.

This clone was detected only a few times. The chain recombines TRBV5-1 with TRBJ1-1, with no clear D. This CDR3 has 13 amino acids. Trimming removed 0 bases at V and 5 bases at J, with 8 bases between. CDR1 SGHRS and CDR2 YFSETQ come from the germline V gene. The DNA of the CDR3 is TGCGCCAGCAGCTTGGGAGGGTTGACTGAAGCTTTCTTT. Its translation: CASSLGGLTEAFF. The variable domain in full, with the rest retrieved from reference TRBV5-1 and TRBJ1-1, is KAGVTQTPRYLIKTRGQQVTLSCSPISGHRSVSWYQQTPGQGLQFLFEYFSETQRNKGNFPGRFSGRQFSNSRSEMNVSTLELGDSALYLCASSLGGLTEAFFGQGTRLTVV.